This T cell receptor beta chain was profiled in a study of CXCR4 blockade with PD-1 therapy in pancreatic cancer. Whole-study results and caveats: Tumors were clonally expanded, mean around 0.14 versus 0.05 in healthy blood. Convergent selection by common tumor antigens was suggested by nucleotide rearrangement counts.

This clone occurred once. Antigen unknown. CDR1 and CDR2 (germline): SQVTM, ANQGSEA. CDR3 length equals 15 residues. V lost 0 bases, J lost 2 bases, and 8 bases lay in between. The assay was immunoSEQ multiplex PCR, and TCRdb's table has in-frame clones only and misses some. The sample carries about 8,100 clones, less than 75% recorded once. Material for sequencing was tumor tissue. The sequence came from a human donor with pancreatic ductal adenocarcinoma. The gene calls are TRBV29-1 and TRBJ2-6; D gene unclear. The CDR3 DNA reads TGCAGCGTTGAAGATTTGGGTCCTGGGGCCAACGTCCTGACTTTC. It codes for CSVEDLGPGANVLTF.